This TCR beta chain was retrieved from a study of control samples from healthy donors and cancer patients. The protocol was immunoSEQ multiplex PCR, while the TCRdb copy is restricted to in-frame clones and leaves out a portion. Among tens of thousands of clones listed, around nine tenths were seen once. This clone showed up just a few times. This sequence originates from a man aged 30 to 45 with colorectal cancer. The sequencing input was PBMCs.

The CDR3 DNA reads TGTGCCAGCAGAAATAGAGGGCCTAGCAATCAGCCCCAGCATTTT. Translation gives CASRNRGPSNQPQHF. This chain connects TRBV6-5 to TRBJ1-5; D not resolved. Germline V gene data show CDR1 as MNHEY and CDR2 as SVGAGI. This CDR3 comprises 15 residues. Trimming took off 6 bases at V and 0 bases at J, with 12 bases between the two ends.